The sample holds a few counts of the clone carrying this TCR beta chain. This sample is part of a study of technical replicates of blood from several donors. TCRdb keeps only in-frame clones here, not all; method: immunoSEQ multiplex PCR. Of 75,000 to 95,000 clones listed, roughly 95% are singletons. V was pared by 4 bases and J by 0 bases, with 16 bases between. Per the germline V gene, CDR1 is SGDLS and CDR2 is YYNGEE. The length of the CDR3 is 16 residues. The clonotype comes from a human donor in good health. The genes are TRBV9 and TRBJ1-1; TRBD1 is a possible D gene (5 bases). Sequencing was performed on T cells isolated from PBMCs. The chain's CDR3 is CASSNNRGVVNTEAFF. Written as DNA, the CDR3 is TGTGCCAGCAGCAATAACCGGGGGGTAGTGAACACTGAAGCTTTCTTT.